The next 27 T cell receptor beta chains were all read from a single sample in a study of cytomegalovirus exposure and HLA in healthy donors. The PCR ran on 60 Vbeta and 13 Jbeta primers. Assay: immunoSEQ multiplex PCR; the TCRdb copy retains only in-frame clones and omits some. Of about 80,000 clones in the sample, 79% are singletons; the top ten hold roughly 22%. Material for sequencing was PBMCs. These receptor sequences come from a woman aged 40 to 50 in good health and CMV-seropositive.

The genes are TRBV18 and TRBJ2-1, with 10 bases that match TRBD2. V shed 5 bases, J shed 0 bases, and the junction held 10 bases outside the gene matches. CDR1 is KGHSH and CDR2 is LQKENI in the germline V gene. The CDR3 covers 18 residues. This CDR3 is CASSSGLAAIHSYNEQFF. The CDR3 DNA is TGTGCCAGCTCATCCGGACTAGCGGCGATTCACTCCTACAATGAGCAGTTCTTC.

The chain employs TRBV2 and TRBJ1-5; 8 nucleotides line up with TRBD1. Germline-derived CDR1 and CDR2 are SNHLY and FYNNEI. The CDR3 is made up of 15 amino acids. With V trimmed by 3 bases and J by 8 bases, 9 bases remained unmatched. The CDR3 sequence: CASSETDRASEPQHF. DNA of the CDR3: TGTGCCAGCAGTGAGACGGACAGGGCTTCTGAGCCCCAGCATTTT. Using reference TRBV2 and TRBJ1-5 for the parts outside the CDR3, the full variable domain is EPEVTQTPSHQVTQMGQEVILRCVPISNHLYFYWYRQILGQKVEFLVSFYNNEISEKSEIFDDQFSVERPDGSNFTLKIRSTKLEDSAMYFCASSETDRASEPQHFGDGTRLSIL.

V usage is TRBV7-8 and J usage is TRBJ2-7, with 8 nucleotides matching TRBD1. The CDR3 has 15 amino acids. The trim removed 0 bases at V and 4 bases at J, leaving 5 bases unmatched. Germline V gives CDR1 SGHVS, CDR2 FQNEAQ. CDR3 sequence (DNA): TGTGCCAGCAGCTTAGCGACAGGGGAAGTTTACGAGCAGTACTTC. The encoded protein is CASSLATGEVYEQYF.

In nucleotides, the CDR3 is TGTGCCAGCAGACTCAATCCGGGCGAGCGGGGCTACGAGCAGTACTTC. Encoded protein: CASRLNPGERGYEQYF. The gene calls are TRBV2 and TRBJ2-7, with 7 bases matching TRBD2. Trimming at V came to 6 bases and at J to 3 bases, leaving 14 bases not matched to a gene. Looked up from germline, CDR1 is SNHLY and CDR2 is FYNNEI. This CDR3 comprises 16 residues.

J is TRBJ1-1 and V is TRBV19; tentative D call: TRBD1 (5 bases). This CDR3 spans 16 amino acids. Trimming took off 6 bases at V and 5 bases at J, with 22 bases between the two ends. CDR1 and CDR2 from the germline V gene are LNHDA and SQIVND (reference sequence). Written as DNA, the CDR3 is TGTGCCAGTAGGGGTCCTCTTACAGGCCAGGGTACTGAAGCTTTCTTT. This codes for CASRGPLTGQGTEAFF.

There are a few counts of this clone. V and J are TRBV5-5 and TRBJ2-1, with 11 positions matching TRBD2. The V gene end was trimmed by 4 bases and the J gene end by 5 bases; junction bases not matched to a gene: 2. The germline V gene encodes CDR1 SGHKS and CDR2 YYEKEE (reference sequence). This CDR3 is built from 14 residues. CDR3: CASSTGLADNEQFF. In nucleotides, the CDR3 is TGTGCCAGCAGCACGGGACTAGCGGACAATGAGCAGTTCTTC.

The chain links TRBV11-3 to TRBJ2-1, with D tentatively TRBD2 (5 bases). Germline V gives CDR1 SGHNT, CDR2 YENEEA. The CDR3 has 13 amino acids. Between the trimmed V and J ends, which lost 6 bases and 7 bases, there was a span of 13 bases. The CDR3 DNA sequence: TGTGCCAGCAGAGGTGGGAGTGGGAATGAGCAGTTCTTC. The encoded protein is CASRGGSGNEQFF.

The chain uses TRBV5-4 and TRBJ2-1; 7 nucleotides line up with TRBD2. Germline V gene sequence: CDR1 SGHNT, CDR2 YYREEE (reference sequence). The CDR3 consists of 15 residues. V lost 0 bases, J lost 7 bases, and 7 bases stayed unmatched. The CDR3 bases are TGTGCCAGCAGCTTGGCGGCTAGCGGAGGTAATGAGCAGTTCTTC. Protein product: CASSLAASGGNEQFF.

V and J are TRBV6-6 and TRBJ1-1; D not resolved. The CDR3 contains 14 residues. CDR1 MNHNY and CDR2 SVGAGI come from the germline V gene (reference sequence). V shed 2 bases and J shed 0 bases, with 7 bases lying between them. The CDR3, as DNA: TGTGCCAGCAGTTACGGCCACCTGAACACTGAAGCTTTCTTT. Its protein is CASSYGHLNTEAFF.

The chain carries TRBV6-6 and TRBJ2-7; D gene uncertain. The germline V and J ends were trimmed by 4 bases and 0 bases, with 13 bases remaining between them. Germline values: CDR1 MNHNY, CDR2 SVGAGI (reference sequence). The CDR3 loop spans 15 amino acids. The CDR3 reads CASSSPTLSSYEQYF. The CDR3 DNA reads TGTGCCAGCAGTTCCCCAACCTTGAGCTCCTACGAGCAGTACTTC.

The V and J genes are TRBV6-1 and TRBJ1-5, with a weak D call TRBD1 (5 bases). CDR3 length equals 15 residues. With 6 bases removed from V and 7 bases from J, the gap between germline ends came to 19 bases. Germline CDR1 and CDR2: MNHNS and SASEGT. CDR3 nucleotide sequence: TGTGCCAGCAGCCCCCGGGGGATTTTGGGGCAGCCCCAGCATTTT. Its translation is CASSPRGILGQPQHF.

The CDR3 protein is CSVERGGDSSYNEQFF. CDR3 DNA sequence: TGCAGCGTTGAACGGGGTGGGGACAGCTCCTACAATGAGCAGTTCTTC. The V call is TRBV29-1, the J call TRBJ2-1; 7 nucleotides align to TRBD1. CDR1 is SQVTM and CDR2 is ANQGSEA in the germline V gene. This CDR3 region has 16 residues. Germline trimming cut 2 bases from V and 0 bases from J; bases unmatched to any gene: 7.

This clone was picked up a small number of times. This sequence joins TRBV28 and TRBJ2-1, with TRBD2 matching over 10 bases. CDR3 length equals 15 residues. V lost 1 base and J lost 10; bases outside the gene matches: 7. From germline, CDR1 is MDHEN and CDR2 SYDVKM. CDR3 loop: CASSLYASGSTEQFF. CDR3 DNA sequence: TGTGCCAGCAGTTTATATGCTAGCGGGAGTACGGAGCAGTTCTTC. Combining the CDR3 with reference TRBV28 and TRBJ2-1 gives the whole variable domain DVKVTQSSRYLVKRTGEKVFLECVQDMDHENMFWYRQDPGLGLRLIYFSYDVKMKEKGDIPEGYSVSREKKERFSLILESASTNQTSMYLCASSLYASGSTEQFFGPGTRLTVL.

The chain employs TRBV29-1 and TRBJ2-1; TRBD1 matches at 9 bases. Germline-derived CDR1 and CDR2 are SQVTM and ANQGSEA. Unmatched junction bases numbered 13, after V lost 0 bases and J lost 4 bases. CDR3 length: 18 residues. The CDR3 nucleotides are TGCAGCGTTGAAGAGTCCGGGACAGGGTTTTGGGAGTACAATGAGCAGTTCTTC. Translated, it gives CSVEESGTGFWEYNEQFF.

This chain uses TRBV30 with TRBJ1-2, with a possible D match to TRBD1 (5 bases). Germline V gene lookup returns CDR1 GTSNPN and CDR2 SVGIG (reference sequence). Between the trimmed V and J ends, which lost 2 bases and 4 bases, there was a span of 14 bases. This CDR3 contains 14 residues. The CDR3 sequence is CAWSRGSGGYGYTF. The CDR3 DNA sequence: TGTGCCTGGAGTCGGGGCTCCGGGGGCTATGGCTACACCTTC.

The chain recombines TRBV30 with TRBJ2-7; the D gene is possibly TRBD1 (5 bases). This CDR3 contains 15 residues. The V gene lost 0 bases and the J gene lost 4 bases, with 16 bases spanning the gap. Germline V lookup: CDR1 GTSNPN, CDR2 SVGIG (reference sequence). The CDR3 protein is CAWSVGLGYSYEQYF. The CDR3 DNA reads TGTGCCTGGAGTGTGGGGCTAGGCTACTCGTACGAGCAGTACTTC.

V is TRBV5-1 and J is TRBJ1-1; 8 positions match TRBD1. Germline trimming cut 0 bases from V and 0 bases from J; bases unmatched to any gene: 10. Germline values: CDR1 SGHRS, CDR2 YFSETQ. This CDR3 is 18 amino acids long. The CDR3 sequence: CASSLGYRTGSLNTEAFF. The DNA for the CDR3 is TGCGCCAGCAGCTTGGGTTACAGGACAGGGTCTCTGAACACTGAAGCTTTCTTT.

This chain links TRBV5-4 with TRBJ1-2; TRBD1 matches 7 bases. The CDR3 is made up of 13 amino acids. The germline V gene has CDR1 SGHNT and CDR2 YYREEE (reference sequence). J lost 8 bases, V lost 4 bases, and 8 bases had no gene match. For the CDR3, the DNA is TGTGCCAGCAGCCACAAGGGACAGCGAGGCTACACCTTC. This gives the protein CASSHKGQRGYTF.

The chain employs TRBV30 and TRBJ1-4; D gene unclear. The CDR3 is 13 residues long. The V end lost 3 bases, the J end lost 8 bases, and 13 bases lay between the germline ends. Germline-derived CDR1 and CDR2 are GTSNPN and SVGIG (reference sequence). The CDR3 here is CAWRQSAFEKLFF. In DNA form, the CDR3 reads TGTGCCTGGAGACAAAGCGCATTCGAAAAACTGTTTTTT.

The V and J genes are TRBV29-1 and TRBJ1-2; D ambiguous. This CDR3 is built from 11 residues. Deletions cut 7 bases from V and 5 bases from J, with 11 bases between. Germline V CDR1 and CDR2: SQVTM, ANQGSEA. CDR3 in DNA: TGCAGCGCCCAGAGGGATTATGGCTACACCTTC. Residues: CSAQRDYGYTF.

This chain links TRBV6-1 with TRBJ2-7; 9 bases align to TRBD1. V shed 2 bases and J 4 bases; nucleotides not matched to a gene: 9. The CDR3 is 16 amino acids. CDR1 and CDR2 from the germline V gene are MNHNS and SASEGT. The CDR3: CASSEIFFGTGYEQYF. As DNA, the CDR3 is TGTGCCAGCAGTGAAATCTTTTTTGGGACAGGGTACGAGCAGTACTTC.

The V call is TRBV6-5, the J call TRBJ2-1; 7 positions agree with TRBD2. The germline V gene has CDR1 MNHEY and CDR2 SVGAGI. There are 15 residues in the CDR3. The junction had 9 bases not matched to a gene; V was cut back by 2 bases and J by 8 bases. CDR3 DNA: TGTGCCAGCAGTTACAGCGGGACTCCCCCTCATGAGCAGTTCTTC. It encodes CASSYSGTPPHEQFF.

The rearrangement links TRBV5-4 to TRBJ2-3; 13 nucleotides align to TRBD2. V lost 0 bases and J lost 1; bases outside the gene matches: 5. The CDR3 extends over 18 amino acids. Germline-derived CDR1 and CDR2 are SGHNT and YYREEE (reference sequence). The CDR3 loop reads CASSLVGLAGVGTDTQYF. The CDR3 DNA reads TGTGCCAGCAGCTTGGTCGGACTAGCGGGAGTGGGCACAGATACGCAGTATTTT.

The chain combines TRBV6-1 with TRBJ2-1; the D gene is possibly TRBD2 (6 bases). The ends were cut back, 3 bases at V and 8 bases at J, with 8 bases in the middle. Germline CDR1 and CDR2: MNHNS and SASEGT. The CDR3 extends over 12 amino acids. The CDR3 loop reads CASSDGGDEQFF. DNA of the CDR3: TGTGCCAGCAGTGATGGCGGGGATGAGCAGTTCTTC.

In this sample, this clone turned up a few times. The chain carries TRBV30 and TRBJ2-1; the D gene is possibly TRBD2 (6 bases). The CDR3 is 15 residues long. V lost 5 bases and J 0 bases, leaving 14 bases between the germline ends. The germline CDR1 and CDR2 sequences are GTSNPN and SVGIG (reference sequence). This chain's CDR3 is CAWGMTRSSYNEQFF. DNA of the CDR3: TGTGCCTGGGGGATGACTAGGAGCTCCTACAATGAGCAGTTCTTC.

The chain uses TRBV28 and TRBJ2-7; 8 bases fit TRBD1. V lost 2 bases and J lost 3; bases outside the gene matches: 6. CDR3 size: 15 residues. Germline V lookup: CDR1 MDHEN, CDR2 SYDVKM. CDR3 nucleotides: TGTGCCAGCAGTTTAGGCCCAGGGGGCCGCTACGAGCAGTACTTC. Translated: CASSLGPGGRYEQYF.

The rearrangement links TRBV6-5 to TRBJ2-7; possible D gene TRBD2, 6 bases. The V gene lost 0 bases and the J gene lost 6 bases, with 12 bases spanning the gap. Germline V lookup: CDR1 MNHEY, CDR2 SVGAGI. This CDR3 region has 14 residues. CDR3 sequence (DNA): TGTGCCAGCAGTTACTCGACGGGCGGGGCCGAGCAGTACTTC. Protein sequence: CASSYSTGGAEQYF.